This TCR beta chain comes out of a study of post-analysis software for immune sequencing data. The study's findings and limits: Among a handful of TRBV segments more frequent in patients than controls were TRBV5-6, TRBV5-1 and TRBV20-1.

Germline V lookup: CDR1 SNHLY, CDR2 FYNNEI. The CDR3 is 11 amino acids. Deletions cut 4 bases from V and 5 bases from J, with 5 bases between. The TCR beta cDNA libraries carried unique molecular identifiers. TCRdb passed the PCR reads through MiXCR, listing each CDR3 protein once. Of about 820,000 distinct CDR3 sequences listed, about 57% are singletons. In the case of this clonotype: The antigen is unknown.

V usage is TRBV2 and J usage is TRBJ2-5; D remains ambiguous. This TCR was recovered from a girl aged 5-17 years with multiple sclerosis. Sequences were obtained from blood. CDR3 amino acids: CASSVWETQYF. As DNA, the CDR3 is TGTGCCAGCAGTGTGTGGGAGACCCAGTACTTC. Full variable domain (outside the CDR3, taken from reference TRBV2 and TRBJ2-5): EPEVTQTPSHQVTQMGQEVILRCVPISNHLYFYWYRQILGQKVEFLVSFYNNEISEKSEIFDDQFSVERPDGSNFTLKIRSTKLEDSAMYFCASSVWETQYFGPGTRLLVL.